Sequencing of this T cell receptor beta chain was carried out in a study of identical twins. The CDR3 loop spans 15 amino acids. V shed 1 base and J 5 bases; nucleotides not matched to a gene: 2. The germline V gene encodes CDR1 ENHRY and CDR2 SYGVKD. This clonotype was counted a few times. Its specificity is not known. Using its own MiXCR run on the 5' RACE reads, TCRdb lists one record per CDR3 protein. The profile covers 550,000 to 700,000 distinct CDR3 sequences, with 21% appearing a single time and roughly 4% taken by the ten largest. Study outcomes and limitations: Compared with models, monozygotic twins showed more out-of-frame TCR alpha sharing.

The same sample was also studied in work on T cells expressing NK-cell markers.

The sequence was collected from a woman between 18 and 29 years old in good health. The sample comprised PBMCs. V is TRBV10-3 and J is TRBJ2-1; 10 bases map to TRBD1. This chain's CDR3 is CAISEWDRGDNEQFF. In nucleotides, the CDR3 is TGTGCCATCAGTGAGTGGGACAGGGGAGACAATGAGCAGTTCTTC.